The entry that follows covers one T cell receptor beta chain sequence. This clone occurred once. The antigen it recognizes is unknown. Base qualities are not recorded, but no much larger clone differs from it by a single base. From the cysteine up to the phenylalanine, the CDR3 has a length of 16 residues. The DNA shown is the 48-base CDR3, in frame from base 1. Trimming costs V 3 bases and J 7 bases, and their ends lie 21 bases apart. The germline V gene gives CDR1 as MDHEN and CDR2 as SYDVKM. The sample belongs to a study of blood T cell repertoires in COVID-19 (dated by TCRdb to about 2020). Concerning the study at large: Samples covering the acute and convalescent phases of COVID-19 were provided by collaborators in the United States, Italy and Spain. The prospective study material was composed of cDNA or gDNA derived from T cells, B-cell-depleted T cells, or PBMCs. Subjects who had been exposed to COVID-19, were actively infected with it, or had recovered from it provided the deeply sampled blood TCRbeta repertoires that made up the dataset. A freely available public database, intended as a resource for researchers studying the immune response to SARS-CoV-2, is where the repertoires were released. Samples came from the ongoing ImmuneRACE study (first 160 participants) plus 1,254 subjects from 6 global collaborators. A de-identified subject ID, COVID-19 status, age in years and sex were almost always included in the sample metadata. Where available, HLA class I and class II types were obtained from metadata supplied by the sample provider rather than from assay-based typing.

One collaborating source in Seattle enrolled patients while the patients were actively infected and followed the patients over time throughout the course of disease. Whole blood was collected in K2EDTA tubes by collaborating institutions according to the institutions' own protocols. Collaborator samples were shipped for TCRbeta analysis as frozen whole blood, isolated PBMCs, or DNA extracted from either sample type. Study-wide findings and limitations: Clinical and demographic metadata were provided uncurated, with the amount varying by source and participant.

The immunoSEQ Assay, a bias-controlled multiplex PCR, was used to amplify TCRbeta CDR3 regions from genomic DNA. In the original analysis: The number of nucleated cells in each sample was estimated from the amplification of reference gene primers within the assay. To quantify the absolute abundance of each unique TCRbeta CDR3 rearrangement, sequence reads were collapsed and filtered. For each sample, productive Simpson clonality was calculated as the square root of Simpson's diversity index over productive rearrangements. Held by TCRdb, this immuneACCESS table contains in-frame sequences only and omits some clones. Under half of the omission traces to an unresolved V gene where checked; the cause of the rest is unknown. That table is the source of V, J and clone size, and D and trimming were worked out from the DNA. This sample has approximately 300,000 clones in its table, and about 90% of those were observed once. 1.8% of the sample is taken by the ten largest.

The sequence derives from a woman in her 30s with COVID-19, enrolled during active disease. Sequencing used peripheral blood. Recombination joined TRBV28 with TRBJ2-5; D gene: possibly TRBD1, on 5 matching bases. The CDR3: CASSFPSAHSQGTQYF. The bases read TGTGCCAGCAGTTTCCCGAGCGCCCACTCCCAGGGGACCCAGTACTTC.